The subject of this entry is one T cell receptor beta chain. What it recognizes is unknown. The data were obtained in a study of cytomegalovirus exposure and HLA in healthy donors. The study, taken as a whole, reports: Later analysis identified about 17,000 TCR beta sequences associated with HLA alleles, using a false discovery rate threshold of 0.05. Reports credit the classifier with highly specific, highly sensitive diagnosis of cytomegalovirus status. Most likely, a cluster of highly shared sequence variants arose as a sequencing artifact. An analysis done earlier found most TCR beta V segments productive about 87% or about 30% of the time.

Use of 60 Vbeta and 13 Jbeta primers characterized the PCR. Libraries were prepared by immunoSEQ multiplex PCR; TCRdb keeps only in-frame clonotypes and omits some of them. In the table there are about 130,000 clones, roughly 70% of which are singletons. This CDR3 has 14 residues. Looked up from germline, CDR1 is SGDLS and CDR2 is YYNGEE. Trimming pared 3 bases from V and 0 bases from J, leaving 7 bases between. Sequenced: PBMCs. The TCR sequence derives from a man aged 50-59 years in good health and CMV-seropositive. The chain links TRBV9 to TRBJ2-1; D gene uncertain. CDR3: CASSAYSSYNEQFF. CDR3 DNA sequence: TGTGCCAGCAGCGCTTACAGCTCCTACAATGAGCAGTTCTTC. Using reference TRBV9 and TRBJ2-1 for the parts outside the CDR3, the full variable domain is DSGVTQTPKHLITATGQRVTLRCSPRSGDLSVYWYQQSLDQGLQFLIQYYNGEERAKGNILERFSAQQFPDLHSELNLSSLELGDSALYFCASSAYSSYNEQFFGPGTRLTVL.